This T cell receptor beta chain emerged from a study of cytomegalovirus exposure and HLA in healthy donors (dated by TCRdb to about 2017). Study-level background: The 650 to 750 repertoires of the first cohort and the 110 or so validation repertoires were produced on the same platform, according to a later analysis. The study aimed to test whether signatures of past pathogen exposure could be identified by cataloging public T cell receptors. In addition to the first cohort of roughly 700 subjects, a separate validation cohort of approximately 120 different subjects was used. To predict cytomegalovirus infection status, the study brought together high-throughput TCR immunosequencing, statistical association of individual TCRs with disease status, and machine learning. What the study reported, not specific to this receptor: The authors suggested that the approach could potentially be extended to other disease states and immunological phenotypes. In vitro tests confirmed that a few of the cytomegalovirus-associated TCR beta chains recognize cytomegalovirus antigens. A later analysis had no HLA typing for the validation cohort, so co-occurrence there was scored across all 120 repertoires. While some public TCRs were present in many individuals, most TCR sequences turned up only very rarely across donors. The classifier was reported to diagnose cytomegalovirus status with high specificity and sensitivity in both the original cohort and the validation cohort. The study gave a list of over 150 TCR beta chains associated with cytomegalovirus. Subsequent analysis determined that TCRs grouped into clusters in the first cohort also showed a tendency toward co-occurrence across the roughly 110 validation repertoires, and about 93% of cluster scores exceeded 0.

The donors belonged to the validation cohort of over a hundred subjects, which was separate from the approximately 680-subject first cohort. Library generation was performed with the immunoSEQ multiplex PCR assay. The paper's processing steps were these. To diagnose cytomegalovirus status from the catalog of TCR beta chain sequences, a statistical classification framework was built. As stored in TCRdb, this immuneACCESS dataset retains in-frame rearrangements with V and J assigned. A fraction of the clones does not appear; measured against another copy, unresolved V genes explain less than half of the discrepancy, and the remainder lacks a known reason. V and J calls and clone size are given by that table; D and trimming were obtained from the DNA. The sample contains approximately 60,000 clones, over 90% of them found a single time. The ten largest clones capture roughly 7.3% of the sample. On this clone: No antigen is known for it. It has no much larger one-base neighbor in the sample; base qualities were not kept.

The sequenced material came from PBMCs. The TCR sequence derives from a woman aged 18 to 35 in good health and CMV-seropositive.

For the CDR3, the sequence is CSVARTGGGNYGYTF. The DNA is TGCAGCGTTGCAAGGACAGGGGGAGGTAACTATGGCTACACCTTC. The chain links TRBV29-1 with TRBJ1-2; TRBD1 aligns with 10 central bases. The CDR3 runs 15 residues from the cysteine to the phenylalanine. The retained sequence is limited to the CDR3, 45 bases, with the frame set at the first base. Compared with germline, V lacks 4 bases and J lacks 1 base; bases without a gene match: 6. The germline V gene supplies CDR1 SQVTM and CDR2 ANQGSEA. Outside the CDR3, residues come from the reference TRBV29-1 and TRBJ1-2 proteins, so the full variable domain is: SAVISQKPSRDICQRGTSLTIQCQVDSQVTMMFWYRQQPGQSLTLIATANQGSEATYESGFVIDKFPISRPNLTFSTLTVSNMSPEDSSIYLCSVARTGGGNYGYTFGSGTRLTVV.